The 27 T cell receptor beta chains presented below share a single source sample, sequenced in a study of preoperative IRX-2 immunotherapy in early breast cancer. Profiled with immunoSEQ multiplex PCR; TCRdb holds only in-frame clones, not every one. The table lists about 19,000 clones, around four fifths of them singletons. The treatment is: preoperative locoregional IRX-2 cytokine immunotherapy. The input for sequencing was lymph node tissue, taken after IRX-2 immunotherapy. The origin of the receptors is a human donor with breast cancer.

This sequence joins TRBV29-1 and TRBJ2-5; D not resolved. V lost 1 base to trimming and J lost 2 bases, with 8 bases between them. Per the germline V gene, CDR1 is SQVTM and CDR2 is ANQGSEA. This CDR3 comprises 13 residues. DNA of the CDR3: TGCAGCGTTGAAGGCAACGGACAAGAGACCCAGTACTTC. This sequence encodes CSVEGNGQETQYF. Complete variable domain (other parts from reference TRBV29-1 and TRBJ2-5): SAVISQKPSRDICQRGTSLTIQCQVDSQVTMMFWYRQQPGQSLTLIATANQGSEATYESGFVIDKFPISRPNLTFSTLTVSNMSPEDSSIYLCSVEGNGQETQYFGPGTRLLVL.

The CDR3 here is CAISESKGPGEPQHF. CDR3 DNA sequence: TGTGCCATCAGTGAGTCTAAAGGCCCCGGGGAGCCCCAGCATTTT. The chain combines TRBV10-3 with TRBJ1-5, with D unresolved. Germline V gene data show CDR1 as ENHRY and CDR2 as SYGVKD. The V end lost 0 bases, the J end lost 8 bases, and 14 bases lay between the germline ends. This CDR3 contains 15 residues.

This rearrangement joins TRBV29-1 to TRBJ1-1; TRBD1 is a possible D gene (5 bases). Looked up from germline, CDR1 is SQVTM and CDR2 is ANQGSEA. The V end was cut by 4 bases, the J end by 4 bases, with 10 bases between. This CDR3 comprises 12 residues. CDR3 nucleotide sequence: TGCAGCGTTGCAATGGGGCCCACTGAAGCTTTCTTT. Its translation is CSVAMGPTEAFF.

The V call is TRBV12-5, the J call TRBJ1-3; possible D gene TRBD1, 5 bases. V gave up 9 bases and J gave up 3 bases, with 15 bases separating them. Germline V gene data show CDR1 as LGHNT and CDR2 as FRNRAP. The CDR3 runs 14 residues. CDR3 in amino acids: CASSRRGLGNTIYF. The CDR3 DNA reads TGTGCTAGCAGCAGGAGGGGACTTGGAAACACCATATATTTT.

The rearrangement joins TRBV19 to TRBJ1-4; weak D call: TRBD1 (6 bases). With 5 bases removed from V and 6 bases from J, the gap between germline ends came to 16 bases. Germline CDR1 reads LNHDA; CDR2 reads SQIVND (reference sequence). CDR3 size: 15 residues. The CDR3 reads CASSPPGARDEKLFF. As DNA, the CDR3 is TGTGCCAGTAGTCCCCCAGGGGCGCGTGATGAAAAACTGTTTTTT.

The chain links TRBV5-1 to TRBJ2-6; no definite D call. Trimming pared 0 bases from V and 2 bases from J, leaving 6 bases between. The CDR3 is made up of 15 amino acids. Germline V gives CDR1 SGHRS, CDR2 YFSETQ. The CDR3: CASSLGQTGANVLTF. CDR3 nucleotide sequence: TGCGCCAGCAGCTTGGGACAAACTGGGGCCAACGTCCTGACTTTC. Full variable domain (missing parts from reference TRBV5-1 and TRBJ2-6): KAGVTQTPRYLIKTRGQQVTLSCSPISGHRSVSWYQQTPGQGLQFLFEYFSETQRNKGNFPGRFSGRQFSNSRSEMNVSTLELGDSALYLCASSLGQTGANVLTFGAGSRLTVL.

A remark on this clone: At one boundary the junction diverges from the germline segment, which might be a read error. The rearrangement links TRBV6-8 to TRBJ1-2; TRBD1 aligns across 8 bases. The germline V gene encodes CDR1 MNHGY and CDR2 SAAAGT. The CDR3 is 14 amino acids. CDR3 DNA: TGTGCCATCAGTGGGGGGACAGGTTCCTATGGCTACACCTTC. This translates into CAISGGTGSYGYTF.

This clone came up once. V usage is TRBV7-5 and J usage is TRBJ1-3. TRBV7-5 is tagged as a pseudogene. The CDR3 totals 15 residues. The chain's CDR3 is CASSAPQFGSYTIYF. The CDR3 DNA sequence: TGTGCCAGCAGCGCCCCCCAGTTCGGGTCATACACCATATATTTT.

This chain uses TRBV5-1 with TRBJ2-7; D gene unclear. The CDR3 length is 14 residues. Trimming stripped 5 bases from V and 2 bases from J, with 14 bases between. Germline V lookup: CDR1 SGHRS, CDR2 YFSETQ. The CDR3 region has the DNA TGCGCCAGCAGGGTATCGGGTCTAACCTACGAGCAGTACTTC. Its translation is CASRVSGLTYEQYF.

This chain connects TRBV29-1 to TRBJ2-3; 12 bases fit TRBD2. Germline values: CDR1 SQVTM, CDR2 ANQGSEA. The CDR3 runs to 17 residues. With V trimmed by 4 bases and J by 3 bases, 11 bases remained unmatched. In nucleotides, the CDR3 is TGCAGCGTTGCCGGGACTAGCGGGCGCCAGGGGACAGATACGCAGTATTTT. This translates into CSVAGTSGRQGTDTQYF.

This sequence joins TRBV30 and TRBJ1-1; no clear D. The CDR3 sequence is 15 residues long. V lost 0 bases and J lost 4, with 15 bases in between. CDR1 and CDR2 from the germline V gene are GTSNPN and SVGIG (reference sequence). In nucleotides, the CDR3 is TGTGCCTGGAGTGTACTTGCTGGGTTGGGCACTGAAGCTTTCTTT. It yields the protein CAWSVLAGLGTEAFF.

The rearrangement links TRBV18 to TRBJ2-1, with a tentative D call TRBD2 (6 bases). V shed 2 bases and J shed 4 bases, with 12 bases lying between them. CDR1 is KGHSH and CDR2 is LQKENI in the germline V gene. The CDR3 sequence is 15 residues long. For the CDR3, the DNA is TGTGCCAGCTCACCAAAGTGGGACTCGTACAATGAGCAGTTCTTC. It encodes CASSPKWDSYNEQFF.

This sequence joins TRBV11-3 and TRBJ1-5; D gene uncertain. V was pared by 3 bases and J by 0 bases, with 9 bases between. The CDR3 runs 15 residues. The germline V gene encodes CDR1 SGHNT and CDR2 YENEEA. The CDR3, as DNA: TGTGCCAGCAGCTTGGCTGGGATTAGCAATCAGCCCCAGCATTTT. Translating gives CASSLAGISNQPQHF.

This rearrangement joins TRBV11-3 to TRBJ1-2; TRBD1 agrees at 7 bases. Germline trimming cut 5 bases from V and 5 bases from J; bases unmatched to any gene: 8. Per the germline V gene, CDR1 is SGHNT and CDR2 is YENEEA. The CDR3 is made up of 14 amino acids. Here the CDR3 DNA reads TGTGCCAGCAGCCGGCCCACAGGGGAATATGGCTACACCTTC. Translating it yields CASSRPTGEYGYTF.

The chain couples TRBV6-8 to TRBJ1-1; no clear D. The CDR3 totals 15 residues. Germline CDR1 reads MNHGY; CDR2 reads SAAAGT. Trimming stripped 5 bases from V and 1 base from J, with 14 bases between. CDR3 nucleotide sequence: TGTGCCAGCAGTCCGGCCTCTACCGGGAACACTGAAGCTTTCTTT. Translating gives CASSPASTGNTEAFF.

The J gene is TRBJ2-7, the V gene TRBV28, with D possibly being TRBD2 (6 bases). V lost 2 bases and J lost 0, with 8 bases in between. Germline V gene sequence: CDR1 MDHEN, CDR2 SYDVKM. CDR3 length: 14 residues. CDR3 nucleotides: TGTGCCAGCAGTTTAGGGGGGAACTCCTACGAGCAGTACTTC. Protein sequence: CASSLGGNSYEQYF.

The chain employs TRBV23-1 and TRBJ2-2; TRBD1 might be the D (5 bases). TRBV23-1 is an ORF for which the function is uncertain. This CDR3 region has 14 residues. Trimming removed 6 bases at V and 5 bases at J, with 13 bases between. The CDR3 region has the DNA TGCGCCAGCAGCCAAGGGGTTGGGACCGGGGAGCTGTTTTTT. Translated: CASSQGVGTGELFF.

The chain employs TRBV5-1 and TRBJ1-2; 9 bases align to TRBD1. Germline assignment: CDR1 SGHRS and CDR2 YFSETQ. There are 14 residues in the CDR3. Trimming removed 5 bases from V and 4 bases from J; junction bases left unmatched: 6. The CDR3 nucleotides read TGCGCCAGCAGTCGACAGGGGGTCCTCTATGGCTACACCTTC. Translating gives CASSRQGVLYGYTF.

V usage is TRBV6-8 and J usage is TRBJ1-1, with TRBD1 matching 7 bases. This CDR3 region has 13 residues. J lost 4 bases, V lost 6 bases, and 5 bases had no gene match. The germline CDR1 and CDR2 sequences are MNHGY and SAAAGT. The CDR3 protein is CASRTGPATEAFF. In nucleotides, the CDR3 is TGTGCCAGCAGGACAGGGCCGGCCACTGAAGCTTTCTTT.

The J gene is TRBJ1-1, the V gene TRBV30; tentatively, D is TRBD1 (6 bases). CDR3 length equals 14 residues. With 4 bases removed from V and 7 bases from J, the gap between germline ends came to 19 bases. Germline CDR1 reads GTSNPN; CDR2 reads SVGIG (reference sequence). The chain's CDR3 is CAWNLSGARGEAFF. DNA of the CDR3: TGTGCCTGGAATTTGTCAGGGGCGAGAGGTGAAGCTTTCTTT.

The rearrangement uses TRBV30 and TRBJ1-1; D uncertain. V was clipped by 4 bases and J by 0 bases, with 9 bases between them. There are 13 residues in the CDR3. Germline lookup yields CDR1 GTSNPN and CDR2 SVGIG (reference sequence). CDR3 DNA: TGTGCCTGGACGGGAAACATGAACACTGAAGCTTTCTTT. It is translated as CAWTGNMNTEAFF.

The chain recombines TRBV19 with TRBJ1-1; maybe TRBD1 (6 bases). Germline lookup yields CDR1 LNHDA and CDR2 SQIVND (reference sequence). The CDR3 runs 14 residues. The ends were cut back, 3 bases at V and 4 bases at J, with 12 bases in the middle. Here the CDR3 DNA reads TGTGCCAGTAGTATCCGTGGGGGCATCACTGAAGCTTTCTTT. Amino acid sequence: CASSIRGGITEAFF.

This chain connects TRBV29-1 to TRBJ1-5; D is possibly TRBD1 (6 bases). This CDR3 has 12 residues. Germline CDR1 SQVTM, CDR2 ANQGSEA. The CDR3 DNA reads as TGCACAAGAGGACAGTTGAATCAGCCCCAGCATTTT. It encodes CTRGQLNQPQHF. Together with reference TRBV29-1 and TRBJ1-5, the CDR3 gives the full variable domain: SAVISQKPSRDICQRGTSLTIQCQVDSQVTMMFWYRQQPGQSLTLIATANQGSEATYESGFVIDKFPISRPNLTFSTLTVSNMSPEDSSIYLCTRGQLNQPQHFGDGTRLSIL.

The genes are TRBV10-3 and TRBJ2-3; D is ambiguous. CDR3 size: 13 residues. In germline, CDR1 is ENHRY, CDR2 SYGVKD. The V and J ends lost 0 bases and 5 bases respectively, with 6 bases between them. The CDR3 here is CAISESNGDTQYF. The CDR3 DNA is TGTGCCATCAGTGAGTCGAATGGAGATACGCAGTATTTT.

The chain recombines TRBV28 with TRBJ2-7, with D possibly matching TRBD1 (6 bases). V was shortened by 7 bases and J by 6 bases, with 16 bases between the two germline ends. The CDR3 is 13 amino acids. CDR1 is MDHEN and CDR2 is SYDVKM in the germline V gene. The DNA of the CDR3 is TGTGCCAGCACAACAACAGGGAATTCCGAGCAGTACTTC. Translated: CASTTTGNSEQYF.

On this clone itself: A read error may produce the germline difference seen at one junction end. The chain has TRBV19 and TRBJ1-4; D gene unclear. CDR3 size: 15 residues. CDR1 LNHDA and CDR2 SQIVND come from the germline V gene (reference sequence). DNA for the CDR3: TGTGCCAGTAGTATGTACGGGCCTTCTAACGAAAAACTGTTTTTT. It is translated as CASSMYGPSNEKLFF.

The chain combines TRBV7-4 with TRBJ1-3, with 8 bases identical to TRBD1. The CDR3 extends over 16 amino acids. Per germline, CDR1 SGHVT and CDR2 SQSDAQ. V shed 4 bases, J shed 0 bases, and the junction held 5 bases outside the gene matches. The CDR3 sequence is CASSSPTGGSGNTIYF. CDR3 sequence (DNA): TGTGCCAGCAGCTCGCCCACAGGGGGCTCTGGAAACACCATATATTTT.